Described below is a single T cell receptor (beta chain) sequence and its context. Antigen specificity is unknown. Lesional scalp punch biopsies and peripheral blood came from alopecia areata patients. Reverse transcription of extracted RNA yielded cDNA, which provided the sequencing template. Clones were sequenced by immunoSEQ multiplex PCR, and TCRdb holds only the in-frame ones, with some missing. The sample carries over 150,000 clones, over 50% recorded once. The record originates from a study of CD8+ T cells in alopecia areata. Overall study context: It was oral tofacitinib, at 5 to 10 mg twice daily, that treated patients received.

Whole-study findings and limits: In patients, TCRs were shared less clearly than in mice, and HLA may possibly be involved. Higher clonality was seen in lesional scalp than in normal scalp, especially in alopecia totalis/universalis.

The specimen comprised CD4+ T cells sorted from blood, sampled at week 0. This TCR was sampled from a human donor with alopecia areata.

CDR3 DNA sequence: TGTGCCAGCAGCCCCTACGTCGGTGGCTACACCTTC. Translating it yields CASSPYVGGYTF. This chain connects TRBV7-9 to TRBJ1-2, with unresolved D. There are 12 residues in the CDR3. V was clipped by 5 bases and J by 7 bases, with 11 bases between them. CDR1 is SEHNR, CDR2 FQNEAQ, per germline (reference sequence).